These 10 T cell receptor beta chains were sequenced from one sample in a study of T cell responses to AZD1222 COVID-19 vaccine. Here immunoSEQ multiplex PCR was the method, and the copy in TCRdb shows in-frame clones only, minus some. Among about 130,000 clones listed, approximately 90% were seen once. The sample was peripheral blood, taken on day 0 of AZD1222 vaccination. The receptors here all came from an adult in good health.

This chain joins TRBV7-9 and TRBJ1-1; D remains unclear. Deletions cut 5 bases from V and 5 bases from J, with 9 bases between. Germline loops: CDR1 SEHNR, CDR2 FQNEAQ (reference sequence). CDR3 length: 12 residues. The CDR3 region is CASSPSGTEAFF. The CDR3 DNA reads as TGTGCCAGCAGCCCCTCGGGGACTGAAGCTTTCTTT.

This clone was found once. The chain employs TRBV9 and TRBJ2-1, with D possibly TRBD1 on 5 matching bases. There are 16 residues in the CDR3. Germline V lookup: CDR1 SGDLS, CDR2 YYNGEE. V was shortened by 4 bases and J by 0 bases, with 14 bases between the two germline ends. The CDR3: CASSSSGDSSYNEQFF. The CDR3 bases are TGTGCCAGCAGCTCCTCGGGTGACAGCTCCTACAATGAGCAGTTCTTC.

The chain recombines TRBV6-5 with TRBJ1-5, with 9 bases fitting TRBD1. The CDR3 runs to 15 residues. Germline V gene lookup returns CDR1 MNHEY and CDR2 SVGAGI. V shed 5 bases and J 6 bases; nucleotides not matched to a gene: 8. The CDR3 DNA sequence: TGTGCCAGCAGTCAAACTCGACAGGGGGTTCAGCCCCAGCATTTT. Its translation: CASSQTRQGVQPQHF.

The V call is TRBV18, the J call TRBJ1-5; 9 bases align to TRBD1. V gave up 2 bases and J gave up 4 bases; unmatched junction bases: 6. Germline CDR1 and CDR2: KGHSH and LQKENI. The CDR3 is 16 amino acids. The CDR3 DNA follows: TGTGCCAGCTCACCATCGGGGGGACAGGGAAATCAGCCCCAGCATTTT. Its translation: CASSPSGGQGNQPQHF.

This chain uses TRBV25-1 with TRBJ2-3, with D hard to call. V gave up 2 bases and J gave up 0 bases, with 15 bases separating them. The CDR3 extends over 17 amino acids. Germline V gene lookup returns CDR1 MGHDK and CDR2 SYGVNS. CDR3 in amino acids: CASSEGPGSGSTDTQYF. In DNA, the CDR3 is TGTGCCAGCAGTGAAGGTCCAGGCTCAGGTAGCACAGATACGCAGTATTTT.

The rearrangement links TRBV14 to TRBJ1-2; a weak D match, TRBD1 (5 bases). Germline CDR1 is SGHDN and CDR2 is FVKESK. The CDR3 totals 14 residues. The V and J ends lost 0 bases and 3 bases respectively, with 8 bases between them. The CDR3, as DNA: TGTGCCAGCAGCCAAGATCGGGGCCACTATGGCTACACCTTC. Its translation is CASSQDRGHYGYTF. The full variable domain, its missing parts supplied by reference TRBV14 and TRBJ1-2, is EAGVTQFPSHSVIEKGQTVTLRCDPISGHDNLYWYRRVMGKEIKFLLHFVKESKQDESGMPNNRFLAERTGGTYSTLKVQPAELEDSGVYFCASSQDRGHYGYTFGSGTRLTVV.

This clone has a handful of counts. CDR3: CASSQDTAGGRSGELFF. For the CDR3, the DNA is TGCGCCAGCAGCCAAGATACAGCGGGGGGAAGAAGCGGGGAGCTGTTTTTT. The V and J genes are TRBV4-3 and TRBJ2-2, with 9 bases matching TRBD2. This CDR3 has 17 residues. Germline-derived CDR1 and CDR2 are LGHNA and YSLEER. V lost 0 bases and J lost 7; bases outside the gene matches: 9.

This clone was seen only once. This rearrangement joins TRBV7-2 to TRBJ1-6, with TRBD1 as a possible D gene (6 bases). Per germline, CDR1 SGHTA and CDR2 FQGNSA. The V and J ends lost 0 bases and 7 bases respectively, with 16 bases between them. The CDR3 loop spans 17 amino acids. The CDR3 reads CASSLALAGAGNSPLHF. CDR3 coding DNA: TGTGCCAGCAGCTTAGCGTTGGCAGGGGCGGGGAATTCACCCCTCCACTTT.

This clone has just one count. The gene calls are TRBV15 and TRBJ2-2, with 7 positions matching TRBD2. Germline V lookup: CDR1 LNHNV, CDR2 YYDKDF (reference sequence). V lost 1 base to trimming and J lost 4 bases; unmatched junction nucleotides: 6. This CDR3 is built from 16 residues. Here the CDR3 reads CATSRVLGGSTGELFF. The CDR3 DNA sequence: TGTGCCACCAGCAGAGTATTGGGGGGGAGCACCGGGGAGCTGTTTTTT.

The rearrangement joins TRBV10-3 to TRBJ2-3; TRBD2 matches at 10 bases. The ends lost 7 bases at V and 0 bases at J; junction bases unmatched: 19. Per germline, CDR1 ENHRY and CDR2 SYGVKD. This CDR3 is built from 20 residues. The DNA of the CDR3 is TGTGCCATCACCCCGGGGGCTAGCGGGGGTACCTCACCTAGCACAGATACGCAGTATTTT. Translation: CAITPGASGGTSPSTDTQYF.